Included here is one T cell receptor (beta chain) sequence, with context. These data come from a study of shared clonotypes between healthy human individuals. Study-wide background: The composition of the donors was a couple of women and three men aged 18 to 49.

Naive-designated CD8 cells lacked CD45RO, were positively enriched for CCR7, and omitted terminally differentiated effector memory CD45RA+ cells. Running of the assay took place at deep level. Study processing details: There were no quality scores in the junction-only immunoSEQ sequences, so filtering differed. Clones were read by immunoSEQ multiplex PCR, and TCRdb kept only the in-frame ones, dropping some. V and J calls and clone size are copied from that table; D and trimming were computed from the DNA. The table has around 2,000,000 clones, over 85% seen once. Germline-derived CDR1 and CDR2 are MNHEY and SMNVEV (reference sequence). V lost 2 bases to trimming and J lost 9 bases; unmatched junction nucleotides: 6. The CDR3 covers 14 residues.

The receptor comes from a man aged 18 to 29 in good health. The V and J genes are TRBV27 and TRBJ2-7; 11 bases fit TRBD1. The sample was naive CD8+ T cells sorted from blood. The CDR3 DNA is TGTGCCAGCAGTTTAAGGACAGGGGGCAACCGGCAGTACTTC. Its translation: CASSLRTGGNRQYF.